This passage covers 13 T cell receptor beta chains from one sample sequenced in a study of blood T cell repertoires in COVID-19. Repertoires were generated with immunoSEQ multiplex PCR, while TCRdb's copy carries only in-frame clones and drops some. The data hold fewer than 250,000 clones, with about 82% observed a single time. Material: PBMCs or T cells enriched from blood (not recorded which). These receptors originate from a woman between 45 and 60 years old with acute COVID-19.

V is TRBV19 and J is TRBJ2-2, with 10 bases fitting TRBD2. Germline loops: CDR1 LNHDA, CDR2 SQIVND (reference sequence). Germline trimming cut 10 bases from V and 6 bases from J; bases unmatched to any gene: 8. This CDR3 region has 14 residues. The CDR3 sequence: CATWSGGASGELFF. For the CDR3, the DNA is TGTGCCACCTGGAGCGGGGGGGCCTCCGGGGAGCTGTTTTTT.

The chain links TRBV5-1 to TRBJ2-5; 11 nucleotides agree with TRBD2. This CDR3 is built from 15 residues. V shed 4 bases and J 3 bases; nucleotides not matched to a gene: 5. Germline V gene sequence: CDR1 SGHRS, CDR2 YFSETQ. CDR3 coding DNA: TGCGCCAGCAGCGCTCTAGCGGGGGGCGAAGAGACCCAGTACTTC. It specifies CASSALAGGEETQYF. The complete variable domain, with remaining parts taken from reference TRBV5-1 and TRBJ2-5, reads KAGVTQTPRYLIKTRGQQVTLSCSPISGHRSVSWYQQTPGQGLQFLFEYFSETQRNKGNFPGRFSGRQFSNSRSEMNVSTLELGDSALYLCASSALAGGEETQYFGPGTRLLVL.

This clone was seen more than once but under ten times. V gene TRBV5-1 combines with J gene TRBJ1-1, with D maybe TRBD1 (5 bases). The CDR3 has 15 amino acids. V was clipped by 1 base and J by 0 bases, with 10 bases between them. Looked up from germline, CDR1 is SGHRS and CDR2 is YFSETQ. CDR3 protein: CASSLFLDMNTEAFF. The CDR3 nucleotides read TGCGCCAGCAGCTTGTTCCTGGACATGAACACTGAAGCTTTCTTT.

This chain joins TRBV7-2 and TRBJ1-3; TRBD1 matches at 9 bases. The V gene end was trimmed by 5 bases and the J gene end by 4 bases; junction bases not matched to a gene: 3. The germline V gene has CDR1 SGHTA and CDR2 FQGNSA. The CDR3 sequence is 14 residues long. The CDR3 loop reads CASSTGTGGNTIYF. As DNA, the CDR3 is TGTGCCAGCAGCACCGGGACAGGGGGAAACACCATATATTTT.

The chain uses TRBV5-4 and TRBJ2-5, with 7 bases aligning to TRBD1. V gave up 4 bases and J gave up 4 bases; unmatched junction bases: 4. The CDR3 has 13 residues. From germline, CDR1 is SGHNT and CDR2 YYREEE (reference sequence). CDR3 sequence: CASSRQGGETQYF. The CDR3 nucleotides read TGTGCCAGCAGCCGACAGGGTGGAGAGACCCAGTACTTC.

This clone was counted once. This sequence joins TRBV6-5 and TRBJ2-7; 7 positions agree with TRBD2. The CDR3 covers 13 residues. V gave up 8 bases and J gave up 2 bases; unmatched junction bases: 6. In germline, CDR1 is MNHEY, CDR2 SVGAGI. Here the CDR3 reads CASGEGGPYEQYF. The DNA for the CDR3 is TGTGCCAGCGGGGAGGGAGGGCCCTACGAGCAGTACTTC.

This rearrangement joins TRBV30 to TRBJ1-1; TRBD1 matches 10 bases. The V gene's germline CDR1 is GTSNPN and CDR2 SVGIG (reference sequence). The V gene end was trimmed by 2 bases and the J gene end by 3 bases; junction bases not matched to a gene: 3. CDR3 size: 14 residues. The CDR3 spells CAWSRTGGYTEAFF. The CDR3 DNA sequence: TGTGCCTGGAGTCGGACAGGGGGTTACACTGAAGCTTTCTTT.

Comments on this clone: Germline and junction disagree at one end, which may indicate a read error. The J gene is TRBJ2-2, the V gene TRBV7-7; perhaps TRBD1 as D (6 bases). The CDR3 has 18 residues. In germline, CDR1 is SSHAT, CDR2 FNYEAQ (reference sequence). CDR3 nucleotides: TGTGCTAGCAGCTTGGTGAGGGGGAGACTCCTGAACACCGGGGAGCTGTTTTTT. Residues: CASSLVRGRLLNTGELFF.

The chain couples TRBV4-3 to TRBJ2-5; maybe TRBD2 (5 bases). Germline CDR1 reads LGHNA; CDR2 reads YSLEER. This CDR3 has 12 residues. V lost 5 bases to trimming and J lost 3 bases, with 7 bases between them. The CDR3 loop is CASSDYEETQYF. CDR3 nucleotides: TGCGCCAGCAGCGACTATGAAGAGACCCAGTACTTC.

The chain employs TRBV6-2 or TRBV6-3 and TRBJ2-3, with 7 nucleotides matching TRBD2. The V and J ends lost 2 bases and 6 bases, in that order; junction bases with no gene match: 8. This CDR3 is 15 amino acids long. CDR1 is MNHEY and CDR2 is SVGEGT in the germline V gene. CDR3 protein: CASSYKGWGGDTQYF. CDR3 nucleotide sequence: TGTGCCAGCAGTTACAAGGGGTGGGGGGGTGATACGCAGTATTTT.

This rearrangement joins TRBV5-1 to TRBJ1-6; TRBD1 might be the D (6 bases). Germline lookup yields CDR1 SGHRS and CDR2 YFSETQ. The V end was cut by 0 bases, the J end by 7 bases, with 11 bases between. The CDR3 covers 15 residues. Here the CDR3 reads CASSLAGAGNSPLHF. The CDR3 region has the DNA TGCGCCAGCAGCTTGGCAGGGGCAGGGAATTCACCCCTCCACTTT.

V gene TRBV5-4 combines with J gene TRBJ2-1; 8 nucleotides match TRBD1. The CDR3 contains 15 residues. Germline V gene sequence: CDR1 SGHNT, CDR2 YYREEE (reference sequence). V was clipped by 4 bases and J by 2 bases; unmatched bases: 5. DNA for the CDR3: TGTGCCAGCAGCCGGGGACAGGCGGCCTACAATGAGCAGTTCTTC. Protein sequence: CASSRGQAAYNEQFF. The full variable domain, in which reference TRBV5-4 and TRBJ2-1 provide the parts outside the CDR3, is ETGVTQSPTHLIKTRGQQVTLRCSSQSGHNTVSWYQQALGQGPQFIFQYYREEENGRGNFPPRFSGLQFPNYSSELNVNALELDDSALYLCASSRGQAAYNEQFFGPGTRLTVL.

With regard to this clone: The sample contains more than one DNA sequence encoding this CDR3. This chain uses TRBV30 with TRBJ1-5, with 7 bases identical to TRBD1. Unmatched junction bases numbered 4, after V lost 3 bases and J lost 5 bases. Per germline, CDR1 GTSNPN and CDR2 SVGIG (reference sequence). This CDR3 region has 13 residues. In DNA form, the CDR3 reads TGTGCCTGGAGCCGGGACAGAGATCAGCCCCAGCATTTT. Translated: CAWSRDRDQPQHF.